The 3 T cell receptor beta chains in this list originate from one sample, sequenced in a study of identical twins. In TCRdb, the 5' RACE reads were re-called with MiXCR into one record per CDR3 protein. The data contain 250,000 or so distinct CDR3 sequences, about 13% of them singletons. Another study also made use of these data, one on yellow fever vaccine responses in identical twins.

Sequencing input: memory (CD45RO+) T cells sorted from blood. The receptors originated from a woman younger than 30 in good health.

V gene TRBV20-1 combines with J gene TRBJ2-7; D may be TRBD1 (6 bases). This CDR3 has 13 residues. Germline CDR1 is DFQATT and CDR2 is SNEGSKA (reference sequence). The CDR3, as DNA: TGCAGCCACCCAGGGGTCAATTCCTACGAGCAGTACTTC. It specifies CSHPGVNSYEQYF.

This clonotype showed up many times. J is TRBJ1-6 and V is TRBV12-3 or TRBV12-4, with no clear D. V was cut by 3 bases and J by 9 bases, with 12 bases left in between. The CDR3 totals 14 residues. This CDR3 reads CASSFSGPGSPLHF. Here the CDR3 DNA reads TGTGCCAGCAGTTTTAGTGGGCCTGGTTCACCCCTCCACTTT.

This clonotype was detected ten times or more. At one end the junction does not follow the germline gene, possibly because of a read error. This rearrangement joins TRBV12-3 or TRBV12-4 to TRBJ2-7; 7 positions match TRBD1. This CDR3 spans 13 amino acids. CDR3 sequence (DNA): TGTGCCAGCAGCTTAGGGGGCACCTACGAGCAGTACTTC. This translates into CASSLGGTYEQYF.